Listed below are T cell receptor beta chains from one sample, sequenced in a study of T cell changes during pregnancy in multiple sclerosis. Using immunoSEQ multiplex PCR, the repertoire was profiled, and TCRdb retains in-frame clones only, with some absent. Of some 40,000 clones listed, about 88% are singletons. The sample here was CD4+ T cells from peripheral blood mononuclear cells, taken in the first trimester of pregnancy. The origin of the receptors is a female donor with multiple sclerosis, enrolled in a pregnancy study. CDR3s include the opening cysteine and the closing phenylalanine or tryptophan. A D gene is named only where the DNA matches it firmly. Where a row states a size, it is once, few, many or the class of an expanded clone; other rows omit it.

d_call cdr3_length j_call clone_size v_call cdr3_nt cdr3_aa
NA 13 TRBJ1-2 once TRBV18 TGTGCCAGCTCACCAGAGGTGGGCTATGGCTACACCTTC CASSPEVGYGYTF
NA 18 TRBJ1-6 NA TRBV7-2 TGTGCCAGCAGTTCGCCCCCGGGACACAACTCCTATAATTCACCCCTCCACTTT CASSSPPGHNSYNSPLHF
NA 13 TRBJ2-5 NA TRBV10-3 TGTGCCATCAGTGAGTTCCAGCAAGAGACCCAGTACTTC CAISEFQQETQYF
TRBD1 14 TRBJ1-1 few TRBV30 TGTGCCTGGCAACGGGACAGAATGAACACTGAAGCTTTCTTT CAWQRDRMNTEAFF
NA 14 TRBJ2-1 NA TRBV1 TGCACCAGCAGCGAAGGGGGGAGGATGGGTGAGCAGTTCTTC CTSSEGGRMGEQFF
NA 15 TRBJ2-1 NA TRBV18 TGTGCCAGCTCACCGATGACAGGCCTAGGGAATGAGCAGTTCTTC CASSPMTGLGNEQFF
NA 12 TRBJ1-5 NA TRBV2 TGTGCCAGCGCTCGGAGCAATCAGCCCCAGCATTTT CASARSNQPQHF
TRBD1 13 TRBJ1-4 NA TRBV2 TGTGCCAGCACAGACAGGGGAGTCGAAAAACTGTTTTTT CASTDRGVEKLFF
NA 14 TRBJ1-1 medium-sized TRBV5-1 TGCGCCAGCAGCTTGGCCGGAGGGGCCACTGAAGCTTTCTTT CASSLAGGATEAFF
NA 15 TRBJ1-3 NA TRBV6-1 TGTGCCAGCAGGGATGGAGGGTACTCTGGAAACACCATATATTTT CASRDGGYSGNTIYF
TRBD1 16 TRBJ2-5 NA TRBV19 TGTGCCAGTAGTTGGGGGTGGGACAGGGGTAGGGAGACCCAGTACTTC CASSWGWDRGRETQYF
NA 16 TRBJ2-7 few TRBV5-1 TGCGCCAGCAGCTTGGGGTTACAGGGAAGGCGGTACGAGCAGTACTTC CASSLGLQGRRYEQYF
TRBD2 16 TRBJ2-2 NA TRBV5-4 TGTGCCAGCAGCTTGTGGACTAGCCGGGTCACCGGGGAGCTGTTTTTT CASSLWTSRVTGELFF
NA 14 TRBJ2-2 NA TRBV7-2 TGTGCCAGCAGCCCCCGGGTGGGCACCGGGGAGCTGTTTTTT CASSPRVGTGELFF
NA 18 TRBJ2-1 NA TRBV5-1 TGCGCCAGCAGCTCGGGTCGGGGCCCCTGGATCGGGGACTGGGAGCAGTTCTTC CASSSGRGPWIGDWEQFF
NA 13 TRBJ2-7 NA TRBV10-1 TGCGCCACGCAACCCAGGGAGGACCACGAGCAGTACTTC CATQPREDHEQYF
TRBD2 16 TRBJ2-1 NA TRBV5-1 TGCGCCAGCAGCCCTTCGGAGCGGGATTTATTGATTGAGCAGTTCTTC CASSPSERDLLIEQFF
NA 14 TRBJ2-7 NA TRBV2 TGTGCCAGCAGTGTTGAAGCCCTTCGGTACGAGCAGTACTTC CASSVEALRYEQYF
NA 16 TRBJ1-5 few TRBV7-9 TGTGCCAGCAGCTCGATTAGGGGTGGGGGCAATCAGCCCCAGCATTTT CASSSIRGGGNQPQHF
NA 15 TRBJ1-2 NA TRBV4-3 TGCGCCAGCAGCCAATCAGGGGTCCCCCTCAATGGCTACACCTTC CASSQSGVPLNGYTF
NA 15 TRBJ2-2 NA TRBV11-2 TGTGCCAGCAGCTTAAGTCAGGGAGGTGCCGGGGAGCTGTTTTTT CASSLSQGGAGELFF
TRBD1 17 TRBJ1-2 NA TRBV18 TGTGCCAGCTCACCCATGGACAGGGGCAGGGGTAACTATGGCTACACCTTC CASSPMDRGRGNYGYTF
NA 16 TRBJ2-2 NA TRBV27 TGTGCCAGCAGACAGGGTTTCATCGGGGACACCGGGGAGCTGTTTTTT CASRQGFIGDTGELFF
NA 15 TRBJ1-5 few TRBV15 TGTGCCACCAGCAGAGATTCCGGAGGTCATCAGCCCCAGCATTTT CATSRDSGGHQPQHF
TRBD1 18 TRBJ1-2 once TRBV10-3 TGTGCCATCAGGGAGACCGGGACAGTGGAACCCCAACCCTATGGCTACACCTTC CAIRETGTVEPQPYGYTF
TRBD1 14 TRBJ1-4 NA TRBV14 TGTGCCAGCAGCCCTCGGACAGGAGGTGAAAAACTGTTTTTT CASSPRTGGEKLFF
TRBD1 13 TRBJ1-2 NA TRBV5-1 TGCGCCAGCAGCGGAGGGGGCTCGTACGGCTACACCTTC CASSGGGSYGYTF
TRBD1 14 TRBJ1-1 NA TRBV5-1 TGCGCCAGCAGCGGACAGGGCCCGAGCACTGAAGCTTTCTTT CASSGQGPSTEAFF
NA 12 TRBJ1-1 NA TRBV2 TGTGCCAGCAGTCAGGTGAACACTGAAGCTTTCTTT CASSQVNTEAFF
TRBD1 12 TRBJ1-1 medium-sized TRBV6-5 TGTGCCAGCAGTTCCCCAGGGGGCCAAGCTTTCTTT CASSSPGGQAFF
NA 14 TRBJ1-6 medium-sized TRBV14 TGTGCCAGCAGCCTATTACAGGGAACTTCACCCCTCCACTTT CASSLLQGTSPLHF
NA 12 TRBJ2-7 NA TRBV29-1 TGCAGCGCTCGGGACACTCCCGTTGAGCAGTACTTC CSARDTPVEQYF
TRBD2 14 TRBJ2-7 NA TRBV6-5 TGTGCCAGCAGACTGACTAGCGGGAGAGACGAGCAGTACTTC CASRLTSGRDEQYF
NA 15 TRBJ1-1 NA TRBV4-3 TGCGCCAGCAGCCCCCTATCCGGGGGTAACACTGAAGCTTTCTTT CASSPLSGGNTEAFF
NA 16 TRBJ1-4 NA TRBV21-1 TGTGCCAGCAGCCATTTTAAGACAGGGCTAGGAGAAAAACTGTTTTTT CASSHFKTGLGEKLFF
TRBD2 19 TRBJ2-7 NA TRBV10-2 TGCGCCAGCAGTGTGGGACTAGCGGGATGGGAATCGATGGCTGAGGAGCAGTACTTC CASSVGLAGWESMAEEQYF
TRBD1 13 TRBJ1-1 once TRBV7-2 TGTGCCAGCAGCTTAGGTGGGGACAGGAACGCTTTCTTT CASSLGGDRNAFF